This T cell receptor beta chain was recorded in a study of blood T cell repertoires in COVID-19. Overall study: Italy, Spain and the United States were the sources of the convalescent and acute COVID-19 samples. The cDNA or gDNA used as material had been derived from T cells, B-cell-depleted T cells, or PBMCs.

This CDR3 region has 16 residues. V lost 4 bases to trimming and J lost 4 bases; unmatched junction nucleotides: 12. Looked up from germline, CDR1 is MNHNS and CDR2 is SASEGT. Per the original data handling: Nucleated cell counts were estimated from reference gene primer amplification. Generated by immunoSEQ multiplex PCR, the TCRdb table keeps only in-frame clones and is missing some. The DNA was the basis for D and trimming; V, J and clone size are from that table. In the table there are hundreds of thousands of clones, around 88% of which are singletons. This receptor was identified in a man at least 80 years old with acute or convalescent COVID-19. The specimen was peripheral blood. The chain recombines TRBV6-1 with TRBJ2-7; 8 nucleotides align to TRBD2. CDR3 protein: CASSGGLRRGAYEQYF. CDR3 DNA sequence: TGTGCCAGCAGTGGAGGGTTACGGCGGGGGGCTTACGAGCAGTACTTC.